The 27 T cell receptor beta chains below all came from one sample that was sequenced in a study of T cells in Graves' hyperthyroidism and ophthalmopathy. Amplification targeted TCR beta CDR3 regions from RNA transcripts. HTBI primers were the set used in a first-round RT-PCR of the TCR CDR3. TCRdb re-derived calls from the multiplex PCR reads in MiXCR, one entry per CDR3 protein. The sample yields around 33,000 distinct CDR3 sequences, roughly 52% seen once. Input material: blood. All receptors derive from a woman between 45 and 60 years old with Graves' hyperthyroidism that later progressed to Graves' ophthalmopathy.

V is TRBV20-1 and J is TRBJ2-5; 7 nucleotides line up with TRBD2. The CDR3 consists of 15 residues. Germline V gene lookup returns CDR1 DFQATT and CDR2 SNEGSKA (reference sequence). V shed 6 bases, J shed 0 bases, and the junction held 10 bases outside the gene matches. The CDR3 region has the DNA TGCAGTGCGCCCCAGATGGGGAGGGACCAAGAGACCCAGTACTTC. Amino acid sequence: CSAPQMGRDQETQYF.

J is TRBJ1-1 and V is TRBV5-4, with D maybe TRBD1 (6 bases). From germline, CDR1 is SGHNT and CDR2 YYREEE (reference sequence). V lost 7 bases to trimming and J lost 0 bases, with 31 bases between them. The CDR3 loop spans 20 amino acids. The CDR3 DNA follows: TGTGCCAGCGGGACCACAGGGTTAAGCTCTGGGGGCGGGATGAACACTGAAGCTTTCTTT. This encodes CASGTTGLSSGGGMNTEAFF.

This clonotype appeared many times. This chain links TRBV4-1 with TRBJ2-4; the match to TRBD2 covers 10 bases. CDR1 and CDR2 (germline): MGHRA, YSYEKL. The CDR3 contains 17 residues. With 1 base clipped from V and 0 bases from J, the junction kept 3 bases outside the gene matches. The CDR3 reads CASSQASGGPAKNIQYF. The DNA of the CDR3 is TGCGCCAGCAGCCAAGCTAGCGGGGGCCCAGCCAAAAACATTCAGTACTTC.

This clonotype was counted only a few times. The conserved closing phenylalanine or tryptophan is absent in this CDR3, likely reflecting a read error. It is unclear where the CDR3 begins or ends on the DNA, so no DNA is shown, and the CDR3 is as TCRdb lists it. This sequence joins TRBV2 and TRBJ1-6; whether TRBD1, the table's D call, matches the DNA was not checked. The CDR3 is 9 residues long, counting both termini. Germline values: CDR1 SNHLY, CDR2 FYNNEI. The CDR3 spells CASSALVAL.

This clonotype was observed at least ten times. The rearrangement joins TRBV20-1 to TRBJ2-5; D is possibly TRBD2 (5 bases). Germline CDR1 and CDR2: DFQATT and SNEGSKA (reference sequence). Trimming shortened V by 3 bases and J by 2 bases, and 13 bases separated the two germline ends. This CDR3 has 14 amino acids. The CDR3: CSARISRRQETQYF. DNA of the CDR3: TGCAGTGCTAGGATATCGAGGAGGCAAGAGACCCAGTACTTC.

This clonotype was recorded many times. Relative to the germline gene, one junction end is altered; a read error may explain this. The gene calls are TRBV7-7 and TRBJ2-2; 8 nucleotides agree with TRBD1. The CDR3 runs 16 residues. Germline V gene data show CDR1 as SSHAT and CDR2 as FNYEAQ (reference sequence). The CDR3 DNA follows: TGTGCTAGCAGCTTTAACTCAGGGGGCGGTTCCGGGGAGCTGTTTTTT. It codes for CASSFNSGGGSGELFF.

The chain links TRBV24-1 to TRBJ1-2; TRBD1 might be the D (5 bases). Looked up from germline, CDR1 is KGHDR and CDR2 is SFDVKD. CDR3 size: 14 residues. V was shortened by 3 bases and J by 8 bases, with 15 bases between the two germline ends. The CDR3 DNA reads TGTGCCACCAGTGATATCTCCACCGGGGGGGGCTACACCTTC. This encodes CATSDISTGGGYTF.

As concerns this clonotype: The germline gene is not matched at one end of the junction; a read error may be the cause. The rearrangement links TRBV19 to TRBJ1-1; perhaps TRBD1 as D (6 bases). CDR1 LNHDA and CDR2 SQIVND come from the germline V gene (reference sequence). The CDR3 consists of 16 residues. CDR3 amino acids: CASSRTQGILDTEALF. The CDR3 DNA reads as TGTGCCAGTAGTAGGACACAGGGAATTCTGGACACTGAAGCTCTCTTT.

The genes are TRBV29-1 and TRBJ2-3, with a weak D call TRBD1 (6 bases). V was trimmed by 2 bases and J by 6 bases, leaving 9 bases between them. CDR3 length equals 12 residues. Per germline, CDR1 SQVTM and CDR2 ANQGSEA. This chain's CDR3 is CSVERGSDTQYF. The CDR3 nucleotides read TGCAGCGTTGAAAGGGGGTCGGATACGCAGTATTTT.

This clonotype came up many times. This chain links TRBV20-1 with TRBJ2-1; D perhaps matches TRBD2 (7 bases). CDR1 DFQATT and CDR2 SNEGSKA come from the germline V gene (reference sequence). Deletions cut 5 bases from V and 8 bases from J, with 22 bases between. The CDR3 sequence is 15 residues long. CDR3 coding DNA: TGCAGTGCTGTGAGCGGGATAGGGGGTAGGGATGAGCAGTTCTTC. Amino acid sequence: CSAVSGIGGRDEQFF.

Note on this clonotype: One end of the junction varies from germline; a read error may be responsible. The chain links TRBV6-6 to TRBJ2-7, with D maybe TRBD1 (5 bases). The CDR3 totals 13 residues. The germline V gene has CDR1 MNHNY and CDR2 SVGAGI (reference sequence). The CDR3 bases are TGTGCCAGCTGTTCCCAGGGTACGGGTGAGCTGTACTTC. Translating gives CASCSQGTGELYF.

V and J are TRBV29-1 and TRBJ2-3, with D perhaps TRBD1 (6 bases). Trimming removed 0 bases from V and 6 bases from J, with 16 bases in between. The length of the CDR3 is 15 residues. The germline V gene has CDR1 SQVTM and CDR2 ANQGSEA. CDR3 sequence: CSVEEPTDRFDTQYF. The CDR3 DNA reads as TGCAGCGTTGAAGAACCAACTGACAGGTTCGATACGCAGTATTTT.

This clonotype came up many times. The CDR3 sequence: CASSRGLAGNTGELFF. The CDR3, as DNA: TGTGCCAGCAGCCGCGGACTAGCGGGAAACACCGGGGAGCTGTTTTTT. The gene calls are TRBV12-3 or TRBV12-4 and TRBJ2-2, with 12 bases lining up with TRBD2. The CDR3 loop spans 16 amino acids. J gave up 2 bases and V 6 bases, and 4 bases lay outside the gene matches.

In DNA, the CDR3 is TGCAGCGTTGAAGAGGCATTTCCCGGCGATGAGCAGTTCTTC. It codes for CSVEEAFPGDEQFF. The chain recombines TRBV29-1 with TRBJ2-1; D remains unclear. The CDR3 is 14 amino acids. Germline values: CDR1 SQVTM, CDR2 ANQGSEA. V was clipped by 0 bases and J by 8 bases, with 14 bases between them.

This clonotype was observed once. The junction departs from germline at one end; a sequencing error may be responsible. Here the CDR3 reads CASSVAGTGAYNGQSF. CDR3 nucleotide sequence: TGTGCCAGCAGCGTAGCCGGGACAGGGGCCTACAATGGGCAGTCCTTC. The rearrangement joins TRBV9 to TRBJ2-1, with 10 bases that match TRBD1. The CDR3 extends over 16 amino acids. Per the germline V gene, CDR1 is SGDLS and CDR2 is YYNGEE.

On this clonotype: The junction departs from the called germline gene at one end, perhaps through a read error. The chain has TRBV6-6 and TRBJ2-5, with TRBD1 matching over 9 bases. CDR3 length: 15 residues. CDR1 is MNHNY and CDR2 is SVGAGI in the germline V gene (reference sequence). The CDR3 sequence: CASSYGQGTVETQYF. CDR3 bases: TGTGCTAGCAGTTACGGACAGGGGACGGTTGAGACCCAGTACTTC.

For this clonotype: This is likely a read error, given that the CDR3 carries no conserved phenylalanine or tryptophan at its end. No DNA is shown, since the ends of the CDR3 on it are uncertain; the CDR3 is the one TCRdb lists. The chain joins TRBV12-3 or TRBV12-4 to TRBJ2-2; no check of the table's D call, TRBD2, against the DNA was made. The CDR3 has 15 residues if both end residues are counted. The CDR3 sequence is CASSRLAGAAGELVL.

Within the sample, this clonotype is medium-sized. The chain couples TRBV10-3 to TRBJ1-2; 11 bases agree with TRBD1. J gave up 8 bases and V 4 bases, and 3 bases lay outside the gene matches. CDR3 length: 13 amino acids. Germline V gene lookup returns CDR1 ENHRY and CDR2 SYGVKD. Here the CDR3 reads CAISAGQGDGYTF. CDR3 in DNA: TGTGCCATCAGTGCGGGACAGGGGGACGGCTACACCTTC.

By its share, this clonotype is medium-sized (0.01 to 0.1%). V gene TRBV29-1 combines with J gene TRBJ2-7, with 8 bases fitting TRBD1. Germline CDR1 SQVTM, CDR2 ANQGSEA. The CDR3 is 12 amino acids. V gave up 6 bases and J gave up 6 bases; unmatched junction bases: 7. The CDR3 sequence: CSVQETGVEQYF. In DNA, the CDR3 is TGCAGCGTCCAAGAGACAGGGGTCGAGCAGTACTTC.

This sequence joins TRBV15 and TRBJ2-7; maybe TRBD1 (6 bases). The CDR3 runs to 15 residues. Germline CDR1 LNHNV, CDR2 YYDKDF (reference sequence). Deletions cut 0 bases from V and 2 bases from J, with 11 bases between. The CDR3 loop reads CATSRDRNRAYEQYF. CDR3 bases: TGTGCCACCAGCAGAGATCGGAACAGGGCCTACGAGCAGTACTTC. The full variable domain, in which reference TRBV15 and TRBJ2-7 provide the parts outside the CDR3, is DAMVIQNPRYQVTQFGKPVTLSCSQTLNHNVMYWYQQKSSQAPKLLFHYYDKDFNNEADTPDNFQSRRPNTSFCFLDIRSPGLGDTAMYLCATSRDRNRAYEQYFGPGTRLTVT.

This clonotype is classed as medium-sized. The gene calls are TRBV7-6 and TRBJ1-2, with D perhaps matching TRBD1 (6 bases). The CDR3 covers 17 residues. V lost 3 bases to trimming and J lost 1 base, with 18 bases between them. Germline V gene sequence: CDR1 SGHVS, CDR2 FNYEAQ. Here the CDR3 reads CASSFDRRIGDNYGYTF. DNA of the CDR3: TGTGCCAGCAGCTTTGACAGGAGAATCGGGGATAACTATGGCTACACCTTC.

The V gene is TRBV20-1, the J gene TRBJ2-3, with D perhaps TRBD1 or TRBD2 (6 bases each). Germline lookup yields CDR1 DFQATT and CDR2 SNEGSKA (reference sequence). The CDR3 runs to 15 residues. V shed 5 bases and J shed 1 base, with 16 bases lying between them. The CDR3, as DNA: TGCAGTGCTCCTCTGCTAGGGGGGCGCACAGATACGCAGTATTTT. It codes for CSAPLLGGRTDTQYF.

This clonotype was observed many times. The chain is built from TRBV6-5 and TRBJ2-1, with TRBD2 matching over 13 bases. The CDR3 has 18 residues. Germline lookup yields CDR1 MNHEY and CDR2 SVGAGI. The V segment lost 6 bases and the J segment 0 bases; nucleotides outside the gene matches: 8. The CDR3 DNA sequence: TGTGCCAGCAGGTGGACTAGCGGGAGACCGAGCTCCTACAATGAGCAGTTCTTC. This translates into CASRWTSGRPSSYNEQFF.

This clonotype appeared once. The chain has TRBV19 and TRBJ1-6; the D is unclear. Germline CDR1 LNHDA, CDR2 SQIVND (reference sequence). The CDR3 contains 16 residues. Trimming shortened V by 6 bases and J by 8 bases, and 20 bases separated the two germline ends. CDR3 loop: CASRPLEVGRDSPLHF. For the CDR3, the DNA is TGTGCCAGTAGACCCCTGGAGGTGGGGAGGGATTCACCCCTCCACTTT.

This clonotype is large by share. V is TRBV7-2 and J is TRBJ2-1; D not certain. Germline V gives CDR1 SGHTA, CDR2 FQGNSA. Trimming took 3 bases from V and 7 from J, leaving 10 bases between them. CDR3 length: 13 residues. The CDR3, as DNA: TGTGCCAGCAGCTTTCTGGGGATAAATGAGCAGTTCTTC. It encodes CASSFLGINEQFF.

This clonotype was recorded at least ten times. The chain carries TRBV6-6 and TRBJ2-2, with a possible D match to TRBD2 (5 bases). This CDR3 is 17 amino acids long. Trimming took off 6 bases at V and 0 bases at J, with 17 bases between the two ends. Germline V gene lookup returns CDR1 MNHNY and CDR2 SVGAGI (reference sequence). This CDR3 reads CASSRDLPFANTGELFF. DNA of the CDR3: TGTGCCAGCAGCCGGGATCTCCCGTTCGCGAACACCGGGGAGCTGTTTTTT.

The chain combines TRBV7-2 with TRBJ2-1; 14 bases agree with TRBD2. Germline V gives CDR1 SGHTA, CDR2 FQGNSA. The CDR3 is 14 amino acids. Trimming cost V 5 bases and J 14 bases; bases outside gene matches: 8. In DNA, the CDR3 is TGTGCCAGCAGCCCACCGGGACTAGCGGGAGAAAAGTTCTTC. This encodes CASSPPGLAGEKFF.